Below are 8 T cell receptor beta chains sequenced from a single sample in a study of cytomegalovirus exposure and HLA in healthy donors. Primers for the PCR totalled 60 Vbeta and 13 Jbeta. TCRdb's copy holds only in-frame clones and misses some; the assay was immunoSEQ multiplex PCR. The data hold over 150,000 clones, with about 90% observed a single time. Sample: PBMCs. The source of these receptors is a girl under two years old in good health and CMV-seronegative.

About this clone itself: This sample also contains other DNA sequences that code for the same CDR3. The chain uses TRBV7-3 and TRBJ1-6; 10 bases are a match to TRBD1. Germline CDR1 reads SGHTA; CDR2 reads FQGTGA. With 5 bases clipped from V and 7 bases from J, the junction kept 2 bases outside the gene matches. The CDR3 totals 14 residues. The CDR3 loop reads CASSPGQGNSPLHF. For the CDR3, the DNA is TGTGCCAGCAGCCCGGGACAGGGGAATTCACCCCTCCACTTT.

The chain has TRBV5-1 and TRBJ1-4; D unresolved. The CDR3 loop spans 15 amino acids. V was pared by 5 bases and J by 2 bases, with 13 bases between. Germline CDR1 is SGHRS and CDR2 is YFSETQ. CDR3 sequence: CASRRGKMTNEKLFF. The CDR3 DNA reads as TGCGCCAGCAGAAGAGGGAAAATGACTAATGAAAAACTGTTTTTT.

This chain uses TRBV6-1 with TRBJ1-4; D perhaps matches TRBD1 (6 bases). Trimming stripped 2 bases from V and 12 bases from J, with 16 bases between. The CDR3 totals 14 residues. Germline CDR1 is MNHNS and CDR2 is SASEGT. The CDR3 spells CASSESLTGTELFF. Here the CDR3 DNA reads TGTGCCAGCAGTGAATCACTAACAGGGACGGAACTGTTTTTT.

This clone has only a few counts. The chain carries TRBV2 and TRBJ2-7, with TRBD2 identical over 8 bases. The CDR3 consists of 16 residues. The ends lost 3 bases at V and 3 bases at J; junction bases unmatched: 10. Germline CDR1 SNHLY, CDR2 FYNNEI. CDR3 amino acids: CASSERGDGQYYEQYF. The CDR3 DNA follows: TGTGCCAGCAGTGAGCGGGGGGATGGACAGTACTACGAGCAGTACTTC.

The chain joins TRBV2 to TRBJ2-5; perhaps TRBD1 as D (6 bases). The J call may be mistaken, given a closer DNA end match to TRBJ2-7. The CDR3 totals 14 residues. Germline CDR1 SNHLY, CDR2 FYNNEI. The CDR3: CASSLGTLSYEQYF. Written as DNA, the CDR3 is TGTGCCAGCAGTCTAGGGACACTCTCCTACGAGCAGTACTTC.

The chain combines TRBV2 with TRBJ2-1; the match to TRBD1 covers 8 bases. The V gene's germline CDR1 is SNHLY and CDR2 FYNNEI. The CDR3 spans 14 residues. V trimming: 9 bases; J trimming: 5 bases; junction bases outside the gene matches: 9. DNA for the CDR3: TGTGCCAGTCTCCAGGGGGCTAGGCACAATGAGCAGTTCTTC. Translated, it gives CASLQGARHNEQFF.

The J gene is TRBJ1-5, the V gene TRBV19; no reliable D call. Germline CDR1 LNHDA, CDR2 SQIVND (reference sequence). Trimming left V 6 bases short and J 0 bases short, with 9 bases between. The CDR3 has 14 amino acids. CDR3 in DNA: TGTGCCAGTAGCCGCAGATATAGCAATCAGCCCCAGCATTTT. The encoded protein is CASSRRYSNQPQHF.

CDR3 in amino acids: CASSSGLAGAVDTQYF. In DNA, the CDR3 is TGTGCCAGCAGCTCCGGACTAGCGGGGGCAGTAGATACGCAGTATTTT. This rearrangement joins TRBV7-9 to TRBJ2-3; 13 positions agree with TRBD2. Looked up from germline, CDR1 is SEHNR and CDR2 is FQNEAQ (reference sequence). CDR3 length: 16 amino acids. J lost 5 bases, V lost 4 bases, and 6 bases had no gene match. Full variable domain (remainder filled in from reference TRBV7-9 and TRBJ2-3): DTGVSQNPRHKITKRGQNVTFRCDPISEHNRLYWYRQTLGQGPEFLTYFQNEAQLEKSRLLSDRFSAERPKGSFSTLEIQRTEQGDSAMYLCASSSGLAGAVDTQYFGPGTRLTVL.